These 27 T cell receptor beta chains were all obtained from the same sample, sequenced in a study. Tregs were sorted as CD4+CD25+CD127-/low cells. TCRdb independently ran MiXCR on the 5' RACE reads; one entry per CDR3 protein. The sample carries tens of thousands of distinct CDR3 sequences, about 20% recorded once. The source material was Tregs sorted from blood. Every receptor here comes from a female donor with breast cancer.

Worth noting for this clonotype: A junction end diverges from the germline sequence, so it may reflect a read error. The J gene is TRBJ2-7, the V gene TRBV28, with 8 positions matching TRBD2. This CDR3 is 13 amino acids long. CDR1 is MDHEN and CDR2 is SYDVKM in the germline V gene. The CDR3 spells CASSRTSSHEQYF. The CDR3 DNA follows: TGTGCCAGCAGTCGGACTAGCTCCCACGAGCAGTACTTC.

This clonotype was counted at least ten times. This sequence joins TRBV5-1 and TRBJ2-3; either TRBD1 or TRBD2 may fit D (6 bases each). The CDR3 covers 16 residues. The V end lost 2 bases, the J end lost 0 bases, and 13 bases lay between the germline ends. Germline V gene lookup returns CDR1 SGHRS and CDR2 YFSETQ. Here the CDR3 reads CASSLGGLTSTDTQYF. The CDR3 DNA follows: TGCGCCAGCAGCTTAGGGGGACTGACTAGCACAGATACGCAGTATTTT.

CDR3 amino acids: CASSQETSGTYEQYF. In nucleotides, the CDR3 is TGTGCCAGCAGCCAAGAGACTAGCGGAACCTACGAGCAGTACTTC. J is TRBJ2-7 and V is TRBV2, with 9 bases fitting TRBD2. The CDR3 extends over 15 amino acids. Germline V gene sequence: CDR1 SNHLY, CDR2 FYNNEI. After removal of 6 bases from V and 2 bases from J, the junction contained 8 bases not matched to a gene. The complete variable domain, with remaining parts taken from reference TRBV2 and TRBJ2-7, reads EPEVTQTPSHQVTQMGQEVILRCVPISNHLYFYWYRQILGQKVEFLVSFYNNEISEKSEIFDDQFSVERPDGSNFTLKIRSTKLEDSAMYFCASSQETSGTYEQYFGPGTRLTVT.

The rearrangement links TRBV7-2 to TRBJ1-5, with D perhaps TRBD1 (5 bases). The V end was cut by 4 bases, the J end by 6 bases, with 16 bases between. The V gene's germline CDR1 is SGHTA and CDR2 FQGNSA. The CDR3 is 15 amino acids. DNA of the CDR3: TGTGCCAGCAGCTCAGAATTCAGGGATGGTCAGCCCCAGCATTTT. It translates to CASSSEFRDGQPQHF.

The chain is built from TRBV7-9 and TRBJ1-1; D uncertain. CDR3 length equals 13 residues. Germline CDR1 reads SEHNR; CDR2 reads FQNEAQ (reference sequence). V lost 1 base and J lost 4, with 7 bases in between. The CDR3 nucleotides are TGTGCCAGCAGCTTAGGCTGGAGCACTGAAGCTTTCTTT. Protein: CASSLGWSTEAFF.

A word on this clonotype: The junction shows a germline mismatch at one end, possibly a read error. The chain employs TRBV12-3 or TRBV12-4 and TRBJ1-6; tentative D call: TRBD1 (6 bases). The CDR3 loop spans 13 amino acids. CDR3 DNA sequence: TGTGCCAGCAGGACAGGAGGAGATTCACCCCTCTACTTT. It translates to CASRTGGDSPLYF.

As regards this clonotype: It may be a read error: a sequence one base away is much more abundant. V gene TRBV5-5 combines with J gene TRBJ2-4; 11 nucleotides match TRBD2. Per the germline V gene, CDR1 is SGHKS and CDR2 is YYEKEE (reference sequence). V lost 2 bases and J lost 7; bases outside the gene matches: 8. The CDR3 totals 16 residues. CDR3 coding DNA: TGTGCCAGCAGCTTACTCTGGGCTAGCGGGAGGAACATTCAGTACTTC. This gives the protein CASSLLWASGRNIQYF.

The chain has TRBV6-1 and TRBJ1-1; 10 bases align to TRBD1. Losses at the gene ends were 8 bases for V and 2 bases for J; bases not matched to a gene: 11. This CDR3 has 16 amino acids. The germline gives CDR1 MNHNS, CDR2 SASEGT. The CDR3 region is CASPPGTGEQNTEAFF. Written as DNA, the CDR3 is TGTGCCAGCCCCCCCGGGACAGGGGAACAAAACACTGAAGCTTTCTTT.

This clonotype was counted only a few times. The V call is TRBV29-1, the J call TRBJ2-1; 10 bases fit TRBD2. The CDR3 sequence is 14 residues long. The ends lost 7 bases at V and 8 bases at J; junction bases unmatched: 11. Germline lookup yields CDR1 SQVTM and CDR2 ANQGSEA. The CDR3 DNA is TGCAGCGCTCGAGCGGGAGGGCCATTATATGAGCAGTTCTTC. It encodes CSARAGGPLYEQFF.

In regard to this clonotype: A read error may explain this, as a much larger clone is one base away. V and J are TRBV6-1 and TRBJ2-7; the match to TRBD2 covers 11 bases. After removal of 6 bases from V and 0 bases from J, the junction contained 13 bases not matched to a gene. This CDR3 contains 18 residues. Germline assignment: CDR1 MNHNS and CDR2 SASEGT. CDR3 in amino acids: CASSSRLAGGPCSYEQYF. Written as DNA, the CDR3 is TGTGCCAGCAGCTCACGGCTAGCGGGAGGCCCGTGCTCCTACGAGCAGTACTTC.

This rearrangement joins TRBV4-1 to TRBJ1-2; D gene uncertain. V was trimmed by 3 bases and J by 5 bases, leaving 7 bases between them. The CDR3 length is 12 residues. The germline V gene has CDR1 MGHRA and CDR2 YSYEKL. CDR3: CASSHKRYGYTF. In DNA, the CDR3 is TGCGCCAGCAGCCATAAACGGTATGGCTACACCTTC.

There are many counts of this clonotype. The genes are TRBV4-3 and TRBJ2-5, with D maybe TRBD2 (6 bases). The ends were cut back, 0 bases at V and 5 bases at J, with 13 bases in the middle. Germline lookup yields CDR1 LGHNA and CDR2 YSLEER. This CDR3 contains 15 residues. The CDR3 region is CASSQDPGGWETQYF. CDR3 nucleotides: TGCGCCAGCAGCCAAGACCCCGGGGGATGGGAGACCCAGTACTTC.

The genes are TRBV7-3 and TRBJ2-5, with a weak D call TRBD2 (6 bases). This CDR3 has 14 residues. Germline V CDR1 and CDR2: SGHTA, FQGTGA. With 5 bases removed from V and 4 bases from J, the gap between germline ends came to 14 bases. CDR3 DNA sequence: TGTGCCAGCAGCCTTCTTGGGGGAGGAGAGACCCAGTACTTC. As protein: CASSLLGGGETQYF.

The chain recombines TRBV20-1 with TRBJ1-1; TRBD1 is a possible D gene (5 bases). CDR3 length equals 13 residues. From germline, CDR1 is DFQATT and CDR2 SNEGSKA (reference sequence). The V end was cut by 4 bases, the J end by 4 bases, with 13 bases between. This CDR3 is CSATKPGRTEAFF. As DNA, the CDR3 is TGCAGTGCTACAAAACCAGGGCGCACTGAAGCTTTCTTT.

This rearrangement joins TRBV20-1 to TRBJ2-7; D is possibly TRBD2 (6 bases). This CDR3 is built from 15 residues. V was clipped by 0 bases and J by 5 bases, with 17 bases between them. The V gene's germline CDR1 is DFQATT and CDR2 SNEGSKA (reference sequence). The CDR3 bases are TGCAGTGCTAGAGATCAGGACTACCCGCTGCACGAGCAGTACTTC. This codes for CSARDQDYPLHEQYF.

The CDR3 protein is CATSERTGNYGYTF. The CDR3 coding sequence is TGTGCCACCAGTGAACGGACAGGGAACTATGGCTACACCTTC. The chain employs TRBV24-1 and TRBJ1-2, with TRBD1 matching over 8 bases. The CDR3 consists of 14 residues. The V and J ends lost 4 bases and 2 bases, in that order; junction bases with no gene match: 2. CDR1 KGHDR and CDR2 SFDVKD come from the germline V gene.

This clonotype was seen a few times. The chain is built from TRBV6-5 and TRBJ2-1; possible D gene TRBD2, 6 bases. Looked up from germline, CDR1 is MNHEY and CDR2 is SVGAGI. V gave up 5 bases and J gave up 2 bases, with 13 bases separating them. CDR3 length equals 15 residues. The CDR3 spells CASSARGLTYNEQFF. The CDR3 DNA reads as TGTGCCAGCAGTGCCCGGGGACTTACCTACAATGAGCAGTTCTTC.

The table lists this clonotype with a count of one. This may be a read error, as it is one base from a much larger clone. V usage is TRBV15 and J usage is TRBJ1-3; D unclear. CDR3 length: 15 residues. The germline CDR1 and CDR2 sequences are LNHNV and YYDKDF (reference sequence). The CDR3 protein is CATSGGLSSENTIYF. CDR3 coding DNA: TGTGCCACCAGCGGCGGACTGAGCTCTGAAAACACCATATATTTT. The full variable domain, rest sourced from reference TRBV15 and TRBJ1-3, is DAMVIQNPRYQVTQFGKPVTLSCSQTLNHNVMYWYQQKSSQAPKLLFHYYDKDFNNEADTPDNFQSRRPNTSFCFLDIRSPGLGDTAMYLCATSGGLSSENTIYFGEGSWLTVV.

Turning to this clonotype: Relative to the germline gene, one junction end is altered; a read error may explain this. The chain uses TRBV5-1 and TRBJ1-1; 10 nucleotides match TRBD1. The CDR3 sequence is 14 residues long. Germline V gene sequence: CDR1 SGHRS, CDR2 YFSETQ. CDR3 loop: CASSPGQGNTEAYF. CDR3 DNA: TGCGCCAGCAGCCCGGGACAGGGGAACACTGAAGCTTACTTT.

The chain is built from TRBV27 and TRBJ1-2; possible D gene TRBD1, 5 bases. Trimming stripped 0 bases from V and 5 bases from J, with 13 bases between. Germline V CDR1 and CDR2: MNHEY, SMNVEV (reference sequence). There are 15 residues in the CDR3. CDR3 residues: CASSLSRDSLYGYTF. CDR3 sequence (DNA): TGTGCCAGCAGTTTATCGCGTGACAGCCTATATGGCTACACCTTC.

The rearrangement uses TRBV3-1 and TRBJ1-2, with D possibly being TRBD1 (6 bases). The V and J ends lost 0 bases and 4 bases respectively, with 15 bases between them. CDR1 is LGHDT, CDR2 YNNKEL, per germline (reference sequence). CDR3 length: 16 amino acids. This chain's CDR3 is CASSQDETGLSYGYTF. In DNA, the CDR3 is TGTGCCAGCAGCCAAGATGAGACAGGTCTTAGCTATGGCTACACCTTC.

The chain employs TRBV20-1 and TRBJ2-7; 11 positions match TRBD1. The CDR3 has 14 residues. CDR1 and CDR2 (germline): DFQATT, SNEGSKA (reference sequence). V lost 3 bases, J lost 4 bases, and 5 bases stayed unmatched. The chain's CDR3 is CSARGGQGAYEQYF. The CDR3 nucleotides are TGCAGTGCTAGGGGCGGACAGGGGGCATACGAGCAGTACTTC.

This clonotype was picked up many times. The chain employs TRBV4-2 and TRBJ1-5, with D possibly being TRBD1 (5 bases). Germline V gives CDR1 LGHNA, CDR2 YNFKEQ. V lost 2 bases and J lost 4, with 9 bases in between. The CDR3 spans 14 residues. The CDR3 protein is CASSQLGVNQPQHF. CDR3 DNA: TGTGCCAGCAGCCAACTAGGGGTTAATCAGCCCCAGCATTTT.

This chain links TRBV7-9 with TRBJ2-7; tentatively, D is TRBD2 (6 bases). Germline CDR1 is SEHNR and CDR2 is FQNEAQ (reference sequence). The CDR3 length is 14 residues. V was cut by 4 bases and J by 6 bases, with 16 bases left in between. The CDR3 bases are TGTGCCAGCAGCTCCGGGACTCTTGGGGCCGAGCAGTACTTC. Protein sequence: CASSSGTLGAEQYF.

This clonotype has a count of ten or more. This chain uses TRBV12-3 or TRBV12-4 with TRBJ2-1; 14 positions match TRBD2. The CDR3 has 14 residues. The V segment lost 7 bases and the J segment 14 bases; nucleotides outside the gene matches: 10. The CDR3 is CASIPGLAGEKKFF. CDR3 sequence (DNA): TGTGCCAGCATTCCGGGACTAGCGGGGGAAAAGAAGTTCTTC.

About this clonotype itself: A clone one base away is much larger, so this may be a read error. The rearrangement uses TRBV9 and TRBJ1-5; D gene ambiguous. Germline V gives CDR1 SGDLS, CDR2 YYNGEE. The CDR3 has 14 residues. DNA of the CDR3: TGTACCAGCAGCTCCGGTCGTAGCAATCAGCCCCAGCATTTT. The encoded protein is CTSSSGRSNQPQHF.

Points on this clonotype: This may be a read error: a much more frequent sequence differs by one nucleotide. It is likely a read error, because the conserved phenylalanine at the end of the CDR3 is missing. The V and J genes are TRBV12-3 or TRBV12-4 and TRBJ2-5; TRBD2 might be the D (5 bases). This CDR3 has 11 amino acids. The ends were cut back, 7 bases at V and 5 bases at J, with 8 bases in the middle. CDR3 coding DNA: TGTGCCAGCAAAAGAGGGGAGACCCAGTACTCC. Encoded protein: CASKRGETQYS.